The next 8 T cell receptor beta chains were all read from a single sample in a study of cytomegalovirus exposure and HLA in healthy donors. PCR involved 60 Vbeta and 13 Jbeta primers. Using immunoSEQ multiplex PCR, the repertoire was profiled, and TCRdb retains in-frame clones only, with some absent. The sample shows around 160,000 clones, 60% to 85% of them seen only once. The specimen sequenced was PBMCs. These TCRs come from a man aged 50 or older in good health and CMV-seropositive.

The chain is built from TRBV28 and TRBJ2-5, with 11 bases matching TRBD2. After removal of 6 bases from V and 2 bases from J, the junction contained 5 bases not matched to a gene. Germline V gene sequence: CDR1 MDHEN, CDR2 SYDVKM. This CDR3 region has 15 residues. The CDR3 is CASSLLAGVQETQYF. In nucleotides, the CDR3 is TGTGCCAGCAGCTTACTAGCGGGGGTTCAAGAGACCCAGTACTTC.

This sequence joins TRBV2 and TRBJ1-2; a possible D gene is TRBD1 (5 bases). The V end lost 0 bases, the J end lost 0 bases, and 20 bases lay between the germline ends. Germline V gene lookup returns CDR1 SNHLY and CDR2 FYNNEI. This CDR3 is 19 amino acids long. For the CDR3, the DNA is TGTGCCAGCAGTGAAGCGCTATATAAGGGGTCCTCGTCTAACTATGGCTACACCTTC. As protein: CASSEALYKGSSSNYGYTF.

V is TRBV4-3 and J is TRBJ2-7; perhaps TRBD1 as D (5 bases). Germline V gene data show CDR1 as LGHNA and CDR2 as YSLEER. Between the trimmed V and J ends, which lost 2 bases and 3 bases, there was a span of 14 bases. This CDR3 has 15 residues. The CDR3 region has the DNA TGCGCCAGCAGCCAACTGCTCAGGGTGGACTACGAGCAGTACTTC. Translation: CASSQLLRVDYEQYF.

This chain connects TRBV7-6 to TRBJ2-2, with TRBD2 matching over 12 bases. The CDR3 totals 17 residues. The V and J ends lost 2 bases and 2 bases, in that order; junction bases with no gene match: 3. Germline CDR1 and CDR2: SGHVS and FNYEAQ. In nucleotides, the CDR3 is TGTGCCAGCAGCTTACCTAGCGGGGGGGCTAACACCGGGGAGCTGTTTTTT. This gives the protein CASSLPSGGANTGELFF.

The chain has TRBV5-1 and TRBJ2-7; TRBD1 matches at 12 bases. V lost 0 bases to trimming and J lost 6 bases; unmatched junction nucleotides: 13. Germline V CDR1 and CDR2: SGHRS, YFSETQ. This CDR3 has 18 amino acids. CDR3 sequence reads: CASSLALWGDRGRGEQYF. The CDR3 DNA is TGCGCCAGCAGCTTGGCCCTCTGGGGGGACAGGGGGCGCGGCGAGCAGTACTTC.

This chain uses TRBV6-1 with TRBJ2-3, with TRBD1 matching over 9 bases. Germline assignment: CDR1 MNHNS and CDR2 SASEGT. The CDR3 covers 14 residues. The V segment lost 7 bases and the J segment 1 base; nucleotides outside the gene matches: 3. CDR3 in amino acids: CASNRGLGTDTQYF. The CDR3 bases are TGTGCCAGCAACAGGGGGCTAGGCACAGATACGCAGTATTTT.

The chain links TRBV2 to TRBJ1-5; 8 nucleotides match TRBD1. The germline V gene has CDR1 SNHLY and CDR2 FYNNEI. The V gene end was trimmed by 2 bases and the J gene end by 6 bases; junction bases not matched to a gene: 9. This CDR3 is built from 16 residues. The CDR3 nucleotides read TGTGCCAGCAGTGAATTTAGGGCAGGGGGCAGTCAGCCCCAGCATTTT. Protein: CASSEFRAGGSQPQHF.

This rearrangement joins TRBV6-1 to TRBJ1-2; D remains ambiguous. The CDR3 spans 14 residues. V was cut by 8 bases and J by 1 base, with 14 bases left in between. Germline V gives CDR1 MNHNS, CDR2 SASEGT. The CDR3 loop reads CASVKAQVNYGYTF. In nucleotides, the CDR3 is TGTGCCAGCGTGAAGGCCCAGGTTAACTATGGCTACACCTTC.